The clone carrying this T cell receptor (beta chain) came up many times. What it binds is not known. CDR1 is SGHTS, CDR2 YDEGEE, per germline. V gave up 4 bases and J gave up 6 bases; unmatched junction bases: 3. The CDR3 sequence is 13 residues long. MiXCR, run by TCRdb on the reads, gives a single entry per CDR3 protein. The sample carries about 140,000 distinct CDR3 sequences, approximately 5.9% recorded once. These data belong to a study of T cell repertoires in cytomegalovirus infection. At the level of the study: The public TCR beta signatures pointed to both CMV infection and matching HLA type. Study findings and constraints: Summed frequency of shared TCR beta families picked out CMV carriers who also had the relevant HLA. CMV-specific TCR beta clonotypes restricted by HLA-C dominated the ex vivo response.

The source material was PBMCs. V is TRBV5-8 and J is TRBJ2-1; the match to TRBD1 covers 8 bases. The clonotype originates from a human donor in good health (CMV status not recorded). Some clones in this sample may be carry-over from other donors' samples. CDR3: CASSRDRTNEQFF. The CDR3 bases are TGTGCCAGCAGCAGGGACAGGACCAATGAGCAGTTCTTC.